This T cell receptor (beta chain) appears in the sequencing data of a study of T cells after posttransplantation cyclophosphamide. A marrow graft followed busulfan-fludarabine conditioning, with cyclophosphamide on days +3 and +4. This clone qualifies as medium-sized. Antigen unknown. Study findings and constraints: Donor CD8+ memory clones often dominated recipient blood repertoires at later times. After PTCy, TRB diversity resembled that of CNI/methotrexate controls. Blood and skin or GI T cell repertoires showed limited TRB overlap.

The table came from immunoSEQ multiplex PCR; TCRdb's copy has only in-frame clones and leaves some out. The sample is made up of about 8,000 clones, none counted only once. Material: PBMCs, obtained after allogeneic stem cell transplant with posttransplant cyclophosphamide. The sequence was collected from a female patient aged 50-59 years who received an allogeneic stem cell transplant from a related donor, was CMV-positive, and had no GVHD. Some T cells may have originated in the graft donor.

As DNA, the CDR3 is TGTGCCAGCAGTTCCCAGGGTGATGAAGCTTTCTTT. Translating gives CASSSQGDEAFF. The rearrangement links TRBV6-5 to TRBJ1-1, with D perhaps TRBD1 (5 bases). The CDR3 loop spans 12 amino acids. V dropped 4 bases and J dropped 7 bases, with 10 bases sitting between them. Per germline, CDR1 MNHEY and CDR2 SVGAGI.